Listed below are T cell receptor beta chains from one sample, sequenced in a study of tumor and adjacent non-tumor tissue in lung cancer. One entry per CDR3 protein, called by TCRdb with MiXCR from the multiplex PCR reads. The sample includes approximately 90,000 distinct CDR3 sequences, around 82% of them seen just once. The sequencing input was distant non-tumor lung tissue. The receptors were sampled from a woman between 45 and 60 years old with non-small cell lung cancer. CDR3s include the opening cysteine and the closing phenylalanine or tryptophan. A D gene is named only where the DNA matches it firmly. Clone size is given for some rows only: seen once, a few or many times, or a class if the clone is expanded.

TRBJ2-2 | TRBV10-3 | . | . | 16 | CAISGLSGGNTGELFF | TGTGCCATCAGTGGTCTTAGTGGGGGGAACACCGGGGAGCTGTTTTTT
TRBJ2-1 | TRBV11-2 | . | once | 16 | CASILEPEQGFTEQSF | TGTGCCAGCATCTTGGAACCGGAACAGGGATTCACTGAGCAGTCCTTC
TRBJ2-3 | TRBV10-3 | TRBD2 | . | 14 | CAIRVAGGGDRQYF | TGTGCCATCAGAGTAGCGGGAGGGGGAGACAGGCAGTATTTT
TRBJ2-4 | TRBV12-3/TRBV12-4 | . | . | 16 | CAGSLGPPHAKNIQYF | TGTGCCGGCAGTTTAGGGCCACCCCATGCCAAAAACATTCAGTACTTC
TRBJ1-2 | TRBV6-2/TRBV6-3 | . | once | 13 | CASMDTVYYGYTF | TGTGCCAGCATGGACACAGTTTACTATGGCTACACCTTC
TRBJ2-1 | TRBV5-4 | . | . | 12 | CAGSLGDNEQFF | TGTGCAGGCAGCTTGGGCGACAATGAGCAGTTCTTC
TRBJ2-3 | TRBV11-2 | TRBD2 | . | 16 | CANSETSGGITDTQYF | TGTGCCAACAGCGAGACTAGCGGGGGTATCACGGATACGCAGTATTTT
TRBJ1-5 | TRBV2 | . | once | 14 | CASSVGQGVQPQHF | TGTGCCAGCAGTGTAGGACAAGGTGTTCAGCCCCAGCATTTT
TRBJ2-2 | TRBV25-1 | . | . | 13 | CAGSYTSTGELFF | TGTGCCGGCAGTTATACGAGCACCGGGGAGCTGTTTTTT
TRBJ2-3 | TRBV6-4 | . | . | 13 | CASSDGSTDSHYF | TGTGCCAGCAGTGACGGGAGCACAGATTCGCATTATTTT
TRBJ2-1 | TRBV12-3/TRBV12-4 | . | . | 15 | CTSSLVLATYNEQFF | TGTACCAGCAGTTTAGTGTTAGCAACCTACAATGAGCAGTTCTTC
TRBJ1-1 | TRBV11-2 | TRBD1 | . | 15 | CVSSLAQGANTEAFF | TGTGTCAGCAGCTTAGCGCAGGGGGCGAACACTGAAGCTTTCTTT
TRBJ2-1 | TRBV28 | . | . | 15 | CTSSLRVGNSNEQFF | TGTACCAGCAGTTTAAGGGTGGGAAATTCTAATGAGCAGTTCTTC
TRBJ2-7 | TRBV6-1 | TRBD2 | . | 15 | CASSEFQAGGYEQCF | TGTGCCAGCAGTGAATTTCAAGCGGGAGGGTACGAGCAGTGTTTC
TRBJ2-1 | TRBV28 | . | once | 16 | CASRGMIQSSCNEQFF | TGTGCCAGCAGGGGCATGATTCAAAGCTCCTGCAATGAGCAGTTCTTC
TRBJ1-5 | TRBV12-3/TRBV12-4 | . | . | 14 | CTSNLVDSNQPQHF | TGTACCAGCAATTTAGTGGATAGCAATCAGCCCCAACATTTT
TRBJ2-7 | TRBV29-1 | . | few | 13 | CSVESDKAYEQYF | TGCAGTGTTGAATCGGACAAGGCCTACGAGCAGTACTTC
TRBJ2-1 | TRBV7-8 | . | once | 14 | CANSFLAGLDEQFF | TGTGCCAATAGCTTTCTGGCGGGGCTTGATGAGCAGTTCTTC
TRBJ2-1 | TRBV20-1 | . | many | 13 | CSAGGRTPGEQFF | TGCAGTGCCGGAGGGAGGACCCCCGGGGAGCAGTTCTTC
TRBJ2-1 | TRBV11-2 | TRBD2 | . | 15 | CASIDSGRGNSEQFF | TGTGCCAGCATCGATAGCGGGAGGGGCAACAGTGAGCAGTTCTTC
TRBJ2-1 | TRBV11-2 | . | . | 15 | CACSFRVGEQVEQFF | TGTGCCTGCAGCTTCAGAGTGGGAGAACAGGTTGAACAGTTCTTC
TRBJ2-1 | TRBV20-1 | TRBD2 | . | 15 | CSAPRAGGSMDEQFF | TGCAGTGCCCCCCGGGCGGGAGGGTCGATGGATGAGCAATTCTTC
TRBJ1-5 | TRBV6-1 | . | . | 13 | CVSSLAGLQPQHF | TGTGTCAGCAGTCTGGCAGGGTTACAACCCCAGCATTTT
TRBJ2-2 | TRBV5-1 | . | . | 15 | CASSLVEFGTGDLFF | TGCGCCAGTAGCTTGGTTGAGTTCGGCACCGGGGATCTGTTTTTT
TRBJ2-7 | TRBV11-2 | TRBD1 | . | 14 | CASGLFRDSYEQCF | TGTGCCAGCGGCTTATTTAGGGACAGCTACGAGCAGTGCTTC
TRBJ2-3 | TRBV4-1 | TRBD2 | . | 19 | CASSPIRSGTNGRIDTQYF | TGCGCCAGCAGCCCTATCAGATCCGGGACTAACGGGAGGATAGATACACAGTATTTT
TRBJ2-1 | TRBV29-1 | TRBD1 | . | 16 | CSVESQDRVTFYEQFF | TGCAGCGTTGAATCTCAGGACAGGGTGACCTTCTATGAGCAGTTCTTC
TRBJ2-1 | TRBV29-1 | . | . | 13 | CSVLRATNNEQFF | TGCAGCGTCCTCCGGGCTACTAACAATGAGCAGTTCTTC
TRBJ2-7 | TRBV29-1 | TRBD2 | . | 16 | CSVEAPSGRVHYEQYF | TGCAGCGTTGAAGCCCCTAGCGGGAGGGTCCACTACGAGCAGTACTTC
TRBJ2-5 | TRBV29-1 | . | once | 12 | CSGGRTEETQYF | TGCAGCGGGGGTAGAACGGAGGAGACCCAGTACTTC
TRBJ1-1 | TRBV6-2/TRBV6-3 | TRBD1 | . | 14 | CASGCGQGDTEAFF | TGTGCCAGCGGTTGCGGACAGGGGGACACTGAAGCTTTCTTT
TRBJ1-1 | TRBV19 | . | many | 13 | CASTLKVNTEAFF | TGTGCCAGTACTCTAAAGGTGAACACTGAAGCTTTCTTT
TRBJ2-7 | TRBV10-2 | . | once | 14 | CASSESQFVTHLNF | TGCGCCAGCAGTGAGTCTCAGTTCGTGACACACCTAAACTTC
TRBJ2-5 | TRBV4-1 | . | . | 14 | CPGSQGWGGETQYF | TGCCCCGGCAGCCAAGGTTGGGGTGGGGAGACCCAGTATTTC
TRBJ2-3 | TRBV6-6 | . | medium-sized | 11 | CASEAGDTQYF | TGTGCCAGCGAGGCTGGAGATACGCAGTATTTT
TRBJ2-1 | TRBV20-1 | TRBD1 | . | 20 | CCARDRLGGEGVTTYNEQFF | TGCTGTGCTAGAGATCGCCTAGGGGGCGAAGGGGTCACGACCTACAATGAGCAGTTCTTC
TRBJ2-1 | TRBV29-1 | . | . | 17 | CSIEGGDRVVSYNEQFF | TGTAGCATTGAAGGGGGAGATAGGGTGGTGTCCTACAATGAGCAGTTCTTC
TRBJ1-2 | TRBV5-6 | TRBD1 | once | 14 | CASSSGDRGYDYTF | TGTGCCAGCAGCTCCGGGGACAGAGGGTATGACTACACCTTC
TRBJ2-7 | TRBV4-1 | TRBD1 | . | 16 | CASSRAGGQGLYVQYF | TGCGCCAGCAGCCGAGCAGGGGGACAGGGTCTTTACGTGCAGTACTTC
TRBJ2-1 | TRBV11-2 | TRBD2 | . | 15 | CDSSLSSGRETERFF | TGTGACAGCAGCTTATCTAGCGGGAGGGAAACTGAGCGGTTCTTC
TRBJ1-1 | TRBV6-6 | . | many | 14 | CASSSPGTGDEAFF | TGTGCCAGCAGTTCCCCAGGAACAGGTGATGAAGCTTTCTTT
TRBJ2-2 | TRBV4-2 | TRBD2 | . | 16 | CASSFSGTRNTWELFF | TGTGCCAGCAGCTTCTCCGGGACTAGAAACACATGGGAGCTGTTTTTT
TRBJ1-2 | TRBV30 | TRBD1 | . | 15 | CAWTRGLRVSYDYTF | TGTGCCTGGACCAGGGGGCTCAGAGTTAGCTATGACTACACCTTC
TRBJ1-1 | TRBV10-2 | . | . | 13 | CASSDGLNTESYF | TGCGCCAGCAGTGACGGATTGAACACTGAATCTTACTTT
TRBJ1-2 | TRBV6-1 | . | . | 14 | CVSSEIGGSVGYTF | TGTGTCAGCAGTGAAATCGGGGGATCCGTAGGCTACACCTTC
TRBJ2-7 | TRBV5-1 | TRBD2 | . | 16 | CASRWQGSGSIYVQYF | TGCGCCAGCAGATGGCAGGGTAGCGGGAGTATCTACGTGCAGTACTTC